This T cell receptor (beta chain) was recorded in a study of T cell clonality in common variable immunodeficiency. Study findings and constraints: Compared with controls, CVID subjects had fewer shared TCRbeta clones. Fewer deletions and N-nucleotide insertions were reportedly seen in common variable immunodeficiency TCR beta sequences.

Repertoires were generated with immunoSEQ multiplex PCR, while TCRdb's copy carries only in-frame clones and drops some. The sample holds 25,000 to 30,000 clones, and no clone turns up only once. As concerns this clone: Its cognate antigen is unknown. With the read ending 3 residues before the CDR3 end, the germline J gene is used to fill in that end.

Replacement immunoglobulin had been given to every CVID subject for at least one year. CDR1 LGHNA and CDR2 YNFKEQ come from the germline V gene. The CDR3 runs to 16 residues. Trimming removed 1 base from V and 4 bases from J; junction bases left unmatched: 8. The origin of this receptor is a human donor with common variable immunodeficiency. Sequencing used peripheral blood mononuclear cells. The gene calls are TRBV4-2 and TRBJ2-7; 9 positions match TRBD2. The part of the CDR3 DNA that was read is TGTGCCAGCAGCCAAGTGGCGGCTAGCGGGACATACGAG. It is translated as CASSQVAASGTYE. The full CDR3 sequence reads CASSQVAASGTYEQYF.